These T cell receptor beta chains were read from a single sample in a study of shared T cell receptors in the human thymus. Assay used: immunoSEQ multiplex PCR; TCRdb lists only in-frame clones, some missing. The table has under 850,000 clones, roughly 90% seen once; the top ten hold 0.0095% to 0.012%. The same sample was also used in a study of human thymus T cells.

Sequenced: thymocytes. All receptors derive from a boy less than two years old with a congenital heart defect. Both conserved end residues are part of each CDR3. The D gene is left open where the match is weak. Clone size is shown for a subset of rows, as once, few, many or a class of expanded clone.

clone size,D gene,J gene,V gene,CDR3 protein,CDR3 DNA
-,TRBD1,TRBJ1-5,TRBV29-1,CSVGTGFNQPQHF,TGCAGCGTTGGGACAGGGTTTAATCAGCCCCAGCATTTT
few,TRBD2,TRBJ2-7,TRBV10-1,CASSESAGGPYEQYF,TGCGCCAGCAGTGAGTCGGCGGGAGGGCCCTACGAGCAGTACTTC
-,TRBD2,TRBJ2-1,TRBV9,CASSGVAGYNEQFF,TGTGCCAGCAGCGGGGTAGCGGGATACAATGAGCAGTTCTTC
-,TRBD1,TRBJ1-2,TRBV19,CASFSTGTERGYGYTF,TGTGCCAGTTTCTCCACCGGGACAGAGAGGGGATATGGCTACACCTTC
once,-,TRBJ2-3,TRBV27,CASSKGTRLTDTQYF,TGTGCCAGCAGTAAAGGCACTAGACTCACAGATACGCAGTATTTT
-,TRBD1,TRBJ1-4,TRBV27,CASSPPDRGGPNEKLFF,TGTGCCAGCAGTCCCCCGGACAGGGGTGGGCCTAATGAAAAACTGTTTTTT
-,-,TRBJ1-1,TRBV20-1,CSGQVNTEAFF,TGCAGTGGACAGGTGAACACTGAAGCTTTCTTT
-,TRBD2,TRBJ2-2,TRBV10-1,CASSELAGLAGELFF,TGCGCCAGCAGTGAACTAGCGGGATTGGCCGGGGAGCTGTTTTTT
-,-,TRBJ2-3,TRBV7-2,CASSSRPDTQYF,TGTGCCAGCAGCTCCCGTCCCGATACGCAGTATTTT
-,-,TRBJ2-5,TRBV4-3,CASSQDVRAPGETQYF,TGCGCCAGCAGCCAAGATGTCAGGGCGCCTGGGGAGACCCAGTACTTC
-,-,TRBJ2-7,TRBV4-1,CASSQVAGLREQYF,TGCGCCAGCAGCCAAGTCGCGGGTCTTCGAGAGCAGTACTTC
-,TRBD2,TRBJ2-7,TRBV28,CASSPRTPGGYEQYF,TGTGCCAGCAGTCCTAGAACCCCGGGGGGGTACGAGCAGTACTTC
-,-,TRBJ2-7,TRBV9,CASSVAELSFYEQYF,TGTGCCAGCAGCGTAGCGGAGCTCAGTTTCTACGAGCAGTACTTC
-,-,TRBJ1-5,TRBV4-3,CASSPHPGAWQPQHF,TGCGCCAGCAGCCCCCACCCAGGGGCCTGGCAGCCCCAGCATTTT
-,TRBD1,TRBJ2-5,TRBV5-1,CASSPPRGTGPGETQYF,TGCGCCAGCAGCCCACCCAGGGGGACAGGTCCAGGTGAGACCCAGTACTTC
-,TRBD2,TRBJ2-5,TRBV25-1,CASSVPRASGKETQYF,TGTGCCAGCAGTGTACCCAGGGCTAGCGGTAAAGAGACCCAGTACTTC
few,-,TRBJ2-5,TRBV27,CASTAGPRETQYF,TGTGCCAGCACCGCGGGGCCGCGAGAGACCCAGTACTTC
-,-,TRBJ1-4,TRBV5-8,CASSLRGGSNEKLFF,TGTGCCAGCAGCTTGAGAGGGGGATCTAATGAAAAACTGTTTTTT
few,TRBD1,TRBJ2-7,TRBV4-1,CASSQRTGPYEQYF,TGCGCCAGCAGCCAACGGACAGGTCCCTACGAGCAGTACTTC
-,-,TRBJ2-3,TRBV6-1,CASRAGRTDTQYF,TGTGCCAGCAGAGCGGGTCGCACAGATACGCAGTATTTT
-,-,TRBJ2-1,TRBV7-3,CASPHESGENNEQFF,TGTGCCAGTCCCCATGAGTCGGGGGAAAACAATGAGCAGTTCTTC
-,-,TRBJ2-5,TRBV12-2,CASRFISPGETQYF,TGTGCAAGTCGCTTCATTAGCCCTGGGGAGACCCAGTACTTC
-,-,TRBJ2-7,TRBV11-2,CASSLSTSSRFYEQYF,TGTGCCAGCAGCTTGTCCACTAGCAGTAGATTCTACGAGCAGTACTTC
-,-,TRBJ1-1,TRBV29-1,CSVEERSDSSKATEAFF,TGCAGCGTTGAAGAGCGGTCGGACAGTTCCAAGGCCACTGAAGCTTTCTTT
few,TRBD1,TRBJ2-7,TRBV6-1,CASSGQGLGYEQYF,TGTGCCAGCAGTGGACAGGGTCTAGGGTACGAGCAGTACTTC
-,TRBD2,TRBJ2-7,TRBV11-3,CASSLLAGGGEQYF,TGTGCCAGCAGCTTACTAGCGGGAGGTGGAGAGCAGTACTTC
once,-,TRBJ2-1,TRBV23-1,CASSQLGEGGPNNEQFF,TGCGCCAGCAGTCAATTGGGGGAGGGGGGGCCCAACAATGAGCAGTTCTTC
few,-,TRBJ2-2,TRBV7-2,CASSPLSRGVELFF,TGTGCCAGCAGCCCGTTGTCCAGGGGCGTCGAGCTGTTTTTT
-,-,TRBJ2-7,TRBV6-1,CASSELSEQYF,TGTGCCAGCAGTGAATTGTCTGAGCAGTACTTC
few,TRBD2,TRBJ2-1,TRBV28,CASRLAGVGEQFF,TGTGCCAGCAGACTAGCGGGAGTGGGGGAGCAGTTCTTC
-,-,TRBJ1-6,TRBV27,CASSFGGSSPLHF,TGTGCCAGCAGTTTTGGAGGGAGTTCACCCCTCCACTTT
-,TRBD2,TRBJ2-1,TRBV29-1,CSVDVAGVRNEQFF,TGCAGCGTTGACGTAGCGGGAGTGAGGAATGAGCAGTTCTTC
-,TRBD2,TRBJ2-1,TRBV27,CASSLSKGLADNEQFF,TGTGCCAGCAGTTTATCGAAGGGACTAGCGGACAATGAGCAGTTCTTC
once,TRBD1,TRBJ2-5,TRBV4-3,CASSHGDRGGQETQYF,TGCGCCAGCAGCCATGGGGACAGGGGAGGGCAAGAGACCCAGTACTTC
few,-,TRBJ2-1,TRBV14,CASSQGASGDEQFF,TGTGCCAGCAGCCAAGGTGCTAGTGGCGATGAGCAGTTCTTC
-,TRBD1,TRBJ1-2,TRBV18,CASSPNPSQGANYGYTF,TGTGCCAGCTCACCTAACCCTAGTCAGGGGGCGAACTATGGCTACACCTTC
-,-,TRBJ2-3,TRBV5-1,CASNHGWVTQYF,TGCGCCAGCAACCACGGGTGGGTTACGCAGTATTTT